This TCR beta chain emerged from a study of T cells after yellow fever vaccination. The CDR3 covers 15 residues. CDR1 is WSHSY, CDR2 SAAADI, per germline. V lost 6 bases and J lost 0, with 11 bases in between. TCRdb analysed the 5' RACE reads with MiXCR anew, one entry per CDR3 protein. Among about 240,000 distinct CDR3 sequences listed, less than 9% were seen once. Sequencing was performed on CD4+ T cells sorted from PBMCs, taken 15 days after the yellow fever booster vaccination. This clonotype was obtained from a man aged 30 to 39 who received the YFV17D yellow fever vaccine. The chain is built from TRBV10-2 and TRBJ1-4; the D gene is possibly TRBD1 (5 bases). The CDR3 spells CASRGAEATNEKLFF. DNA of the CDR3: TGCGCCAGCAGAGGGGCTGAGGCAACTAATGAAAAACTGTTTTTT.